A single sample is the source of the 20 T cell receptor beta chains below, sequenced in a study of T cell responses to AZD1222 COVID-19 vaccine. Repertoires were generated with immunoSEQ multiplex PCR, while TCRdb's copy carries only in-frame clones and drops some. The sample lists 140,000 to 150,000 clones, about 94% occurring once. The sample consisted of peripheral blood, taken on day 0 of AZD1222 vaccination. Receptors originate from an adult in good health.

The V gene is TRBV7-2, the J gene TRBJ2-7; no clear D. V was trimmed by 5 bases and J by 2 bases, leaving 7 bases between them. The CDR3 length is 12 residues. Germline V lookup: CDR1 SGHTA, CDR2 FQGNSA. CDR3 nucleotide sequence: TGTGCCAGCAGCCGGTCCGCCTACGAGCAGTACTTC. It translates to CASSRSAYEQYF.

The chain recombines TRBV11-3 with TRBJ2-1, with 8 positions matching TRBD2. CDR3 size: 15 residues. Unmatched junction bases numbered 8, after V lost 5 bases and J lost 5 bases. Germline lookup yields CDR1 SGHNT and CDR2 YENEEA. The CDR3 nucleotides are TGTGCCAGCAGCCACCGACTAGCGCTCCACAATGAGCAGTTCTTC. It specifies CASSHRLALHNEQFF.

The rearrangement uses TRBV6-1 and TRBJ2-2; TRBD2 is a possible D gene (7 bases). This CDR3 spans 17 amino acids. Trimming cost V 1 base and J 5 bases, with 17 bases left between them. Germline assignment: CDR1 MNHNS and CDR2 SASEGT. This CDR3 is CASSEGGGAHQTGELFF. DNA for the CDR3: TGTGCCAGCAGTGAAGGGGGGGGCGCCCATCAAACCGGGGAGCTGTTTTTT.

The chain recombines TRBV28 with TRBJ2-2; 8 nucleotides match TRBD1. The trim removed 3 bases at V and 5 bases at J, leaving 14 bases unmatched. The CDR3 sequence is 18 residues long. CDR1 MDHEN and CDR2 SYDVKM come from the germline V gene. CDR3 residues: CASSLGSGGDYFTGELFF. The CDR3 DNA reads TGTGCCAGCAGTTTGGGGTCAGGGGGCGACTATTTTACCGGGGAGCTGTTTTTT.

This chain connects TRBV15 to TRBJ1-4, with D maybe TRBD1 (6 bases). Germline V CDR1 and CDR2: LNHNV, YYDKDF (reference sequence). The V gene lost 6 bases and the J gene lost 0 bases, with 11 bases spanning the gap. The CDR3 consists of 15 residues. The CDR3 spells CATSLPGATNEKLFF. CDR3 nucleotide sequence: TGTGCCACCAGTCTTCCAGGGGCAACTAATGAAAAACTGTTTTTT.

This chain uses TRBV7-2 with TRBJ2-5; 7 positions agree with TRBD2. Germline CDR1 reads SGHTA; CDR2 reads FQGNSA. The CDR3 contains 15 residues. Trimming cost V 3 bases and J 6 bases; bases outside gene matches: 10. CDR3 amino acids: CASSFGGVGGKTQYF. As DNA, the CDR3 is TGTGCCAGCAGCTTTGGGGGGGTTGGGGGAAAGACCCAGTACTTC.

This chain connects TRBV5-1 to TRBJ2-2, with D possibly being TRBD1 (5 bases). The germline V gene encodes CDR1 SGHRS and CDR2 YFSETQ. Deletions cut 0 bases from V and 2 bases from J, with 11 bases between. The CDR3 spans 16 residues. CDR3 nucleotide sequence: TGCGCCAGCAGCTTGGCCCAAGGGGCAAACACCGGGGAGCTGTTTTTT. This encodes CASSLAQGANTGELFF.

This chain links TRBV3-1 (or the pseudogene TRBV3-2) with TRBJ2-5; D possibly corresponds to TRBD2 (7 bases). V lost 0 bases and J 6 bases, leaving 14 bases between the germline ends. CDR1 is LGHDT and CDR2 is YNNKEL in the germline V gene (reference sequence). The CDR3 spans 15 residues. The CDR3 region is CASSQDGRGLKTQYF. The CDR3 nucleotides are TGTGCCAGCAGCCAAGATGGGAGGGGGTTGAAGACCCAGTACTTC.

V is TRBV9 and J is TRBJ1-2; TRBD1 matches at 8 bases. CDR1 and CDR2 from the germline V gene are SGDLS and YYNGEE. V trimming: 3 bases; J trimming: 14 bases; junction bases outside the gene matches: 15. CDR3 length: 14 amino acids. The CDR3 DNA follows: TGTGCCAGCAGCGAGACAGGGGCCCCCCGGGTAGTAACCTTC. Translated: CASSETGAPRVVTF. The variable domain in full, with the rest retrieved from reference TRBV9 and TRBJ1-2, is DSGVTQTPKHLITATGQRVTLRCSPRSGDLSVYWYQQSLDQGLQFLIQYYNGEERAKGNILERFSAQQFPDLHSELNLSSLELGDSALYFCASSETGAPRVVTFGSGTRLTVV.

This chain uses TRBV5-1 with TRBJ2-2; no definite D call. The CDR3 length is 15 residues. Germline V lookup: CDR1 SGHRS, CDR2 YFSETQ. V shed 0 bases and J shed 6 bases, with 12 bases lying between them. CDR3 sequence reads: CASSLAVSWAGELFF. DNA for the CDR3: TGCGCCAGCAGCTTGGCCGTGAGTTGGGCCGGGGAGCTGTTTTTT.

The genes are TRBV3-1 (or the pseudogene TRBV3-2) and TRBJ2-2, with TRBD1 as a possible D gene (6 bases). Per the germline V gene, CDR1 is LGHDT and CDR2 is YNNKEL (reference sequence). V gave up 1 base and J gave up 0 bases, with 9 bases separating them. This CDR3 is 16 amino acids long. CDR3 region: CASSQGQGPNTGELFF. The CDR3 DNA sequence: TGTGCCAGCAGCCAAGGCCAGGGGCCGAACACCGGGGAGCTGTTTTTT.

CDR3 in amino acids: CASSRAGQETQYF. CDR3 nucleotides: TGTGCCAGCTCACGGGCGGGGCAAGAGACCCAGTACTTC. V gene TRBV18 combines with J gene TRBJ2-5; tentative D call: TRBD2 (6 bases). V gave up 4 bases and J gave up 2 bases, with 8 bases separating them. Germline V gene data show CDR1 as KGHSH and CDR2 as LQKENI. This CDR3 spans 13 amino acids.

J is TRBJ2-7 and V is TRBV2, with TRBD2 matching over 10 bases. Germline CDR1 and CDR2: SNHLY and FYNNEI. Trimming cost V 2 bases and J 0 bases; bases outside gene matches: 4. The CDR3 consists of 16 residues. Here the CDR3 DNA reads TGTGCCAGCAGTGAATGGGCTAGCGGGAGCTCCTACGAGCAGTACTTC. It is translated as CASSEWASGSSYEQYF.

This clone was seen just once. The chain carries TRBV5-1 and TRBJ2-2; D is uncertain. The V gene's germline CDR1 is SGHRS and CDR2 YFSETQ. Trimming shortened V by 1 base and J by 6 bases, and 7 bases separated the two germline ends. The CDR3 runs to 13 residues. Here the CDR3 DNA reads TGCGCCAGCAGCTTGTTACCTTCCGGGGAGCTGTTTTTT. Translating it yields CASSLLPSGELFF.

The chain is built from TRBV12-5 and TRBJ2-7, with D tentatively TRBD1 (6 bases). Germline V gene lookup returns CDR1 LGHNT and CDR2 FRNRAP. This CDR3 is 13 amino acids long. Trimming took 6 bases from V and 4 from J, leaving 13 bases between them. The CDR3: CASGPTGSYEQYF. In DNA form, the CDR3 reads TGTGCTAGTGGCCCGACAGGTTCTTACGAGCAGTACTTC.

The rearrangement uses TRBV14 and TRBJ2-2, with a tentative D call TRBD2 (5 bases). There are 18 residues in the CDR3. V shed 0 bases and J shed 6 bases, with 20 bases lying between them. CDR1 and CDR2 from the germline V gene are SGHDN and FVKESK. CDR3 DNA: TGTGCCAGCAGCCAAGAATTTGTCCCGGGAAGGTATGCCGGGGAGCTGTTTTTT. Translated, it gives CASSQEFVPGRYAGELFF.

This chain connects TRBV20-1 to TRBJ1-2; D unresolved. V dropped 4 bases and J dropped 8 bases, with 11 bases sitting between them. This CDR3 has 11 residues. Germline-derived CDR1 and CDR2 are DFQATT and SNEGSKA (reference sequence). This CDR3 is CSAIRGRGYTF. The CDR3 region has the DNA TGCAGTGCTATCCGGGGTAGGGGCTACACCTTC.

The chain is built from TRBV18 and TRBJ1-5; D is ambiguous. The germline CDR1 and CDR2 sequences are KGHSH and LQKENI. The CDR3 is 13 residues long. V lost 5 bases to trimming and J lost 5 bases, with 10 bases between them. This chain's CDR3 is CASSIGRDQPQHF. The CDR3 bases are TGTGCCAGCTCAATAGGAAGGGATCAGCCCCAGCATTTT.

The gene calls are TRBV28 and TRBJ1-1; D is uncertain. Germline V gene data show CDR1 as MDHEN and CDR2 as SYDVKM. The CDR3 has 13 amino acids. Trimming stripped 5 bases from V and 2 bases from J, with 9 bases between. DNA for the CDR3: TGTGCCAGCAGTCTGCACAGTAACACTGAAGCTTTCTTT. This gives the protein CASSLHSNTEAFF. Filled out from reference TRBV28 and TRBJ1-1, the complete variable domain reads DVKVTQSSRYLVKRTGEKVFLECVQDMDHENMFWYRQDPGLGLRLIYFSYDVKMKEKGDIPEGYSVSREKKERFSLILESASTNQTSMYLCASSLHSNTEAFFGQGTRLTVV.

The chain recombines TRBV18 with TRBJ1-1, with D possibly matching TRBD1 (5 bases). The CDR3 sequence is 13 residues long. With 1 base removed from V and 5 bases from J, the gap between germline ends came to 8 bases. The germline gives CDR1 KGHSH, CDR2 LQKENI. DNA of the CDR3: TGTGCCAGCTCACCACGGGGGGAGACTGAAGCTTTCTTT. Protein product: CASSPRGETEAFF. Complete variable domain (other parts from reference TRBV18 and TRBJ1-1): NAGVMQNPRHLVRRRGQEARLRCSPMKGHSHVYWYRQLPEEGLKFMVYLQKENIIDESGMPKERFSAEFPKEGPSILRIQQVVRGDSAAYFCASSPRGETEAFFGQGTRLTVV.